These 6 T cell receptor beta chains were all obtained from the same sample, sequenced in a study of T cells after yellow fever vaccination. TCRdb fed the 5' RACE reads into MiXCR, producing one record per CDR3 protein. This sample has 450,000 to 650,000 distinct CDR3 sequences, with 20% to 25% found just once. The sample in question was PBMCs, obtained less than 25 days after the first yellow fever vaccination. The receptors stem from a man aged 18 to 29 who received the YFV17D yellow fever vaccine.

This clonotype was seen only a few times. V and J are TRBV2 and TRBJ2-3, with TRBD2 matching over 8 bases. CDR1 and CDR2 from the germline V gene are SNHLY and FYNNEI. Trimming cost V 2 bases and J 1 base; bases outside gene matches: 5. The CDR3 covers 16 residues. The CDR3 DNA follows: TGTGCCAGCAGTGAACGGGCGGGGGGCCGCACAGATACGCAGTATTTT. It codes for CASSERAGGRTDTQYF. Using reference TRBV2 and TRBJ2-3 for the parts outside the CDR3, the full variable domain is EPEVTQTPSHQVTQMGQEVILRCVPISNHLYFYWYRQILGQKVEFLVSFYNNEISEKSEIFDDQFSVERPDGSNFTLKIRSTKLEDSAMYFCASSERAGGRTDTQYFGPGTRLTVL.

This clonotype showed up just a few times. The chain combines TRBV5-6 with TRBJ2-5; weak D call: TRBD1 (5 bases). V lost 4 bases and J 1 base, leaving 11 bases between the germline ends. This CDR3 has 14 residues. Germline V gene data show CDR1 as SGHDT and CDR2 as YYEEEE. The DNA for the CDR3 is TGTGCCAGCAGCCAAACAGGTGTCCAAGAGACCCAGTACTTC. Its translation: CASSQTGVQETQYF. The complete variable domain, with remaining parts taken from reference TRBV5-6 and TRBJ2-5, reads DAGVTQSPTHLIKTRGQQVTLRCSPKSGHDTVSWYQQALGQGPQFIFQYYEEEERQRGNFPDRFSGHQFPNYSSELNVNALLLGDSALYLCASSQTGVQETQYFGPGTRLLVL.

J is TRBJ2-1 and V is TRBV7-2, with TRBD2 identical over 12 bases. Germline CDR1 SGHTA, CDR2 FQGNSA. V was pared by 5 bases and J by 8 bases, with 10 bases of the junction left unmatched. CDR3 length equals 16 residues. This chain's CDR3 is CASSATSGGYGDEQFF. In DNA form, the CDR3 reads TGTGCCAGCAGCGCAACTAGCGGGGGGTACGGGGATGAGCAGTTCTTC.

The genes are TRBV24-1 and TRBJ2-3; TRBD1 matches 9 bases. Germline CDR1 is KGHDR and CDR2 is SFDVKD. CDR3 length: 15 residues. J gave up 1 base and V 4 bases, and 2 bases lay outside the gene matches. Here the CDR3 DNA reads TGTGCCACCAGTGAATGGGACAGGGGCACAGATACGCAGTATTTT. Translated: CATSEWDRGTDTQYF.

J is TRBJ2-3 and V is TRBV20-1, with D possibly matching TRBD1 (5 bases). Germline V gene data show CDR1 as DFQATT and CDR2 as SNEGSKA (reference sequence). V was trimmed by 2 bases and J by 6 bases, leaving 12 bases between them. This CDR3 is built from 13 residues. The CDR3 nucleotides are TGCAGTGCTAGATATGGGGCGGAGGATACGCAGTATTTT. Protein sequence: CSARYGAEDTQYF.

This clonotype occurred a few times. CDR3 sequence: CASSQDNFRSPLHF. The CDR3 DNA is TGTGCCAGCAGCCAAGATAACTTCCGGTCACCCCTCCACTTT. The V gene is TRBV3-1, the J gene TRBJ1-6; no clear D gene. This CDR3 spans 14 amino acids. Looked up from germline, CDR1 is LGHDT and CDR2 is YNNKEL (reference sequence). V was shortened by 0 bases and J by 10 bases, with 10 bases between the two germline ends.